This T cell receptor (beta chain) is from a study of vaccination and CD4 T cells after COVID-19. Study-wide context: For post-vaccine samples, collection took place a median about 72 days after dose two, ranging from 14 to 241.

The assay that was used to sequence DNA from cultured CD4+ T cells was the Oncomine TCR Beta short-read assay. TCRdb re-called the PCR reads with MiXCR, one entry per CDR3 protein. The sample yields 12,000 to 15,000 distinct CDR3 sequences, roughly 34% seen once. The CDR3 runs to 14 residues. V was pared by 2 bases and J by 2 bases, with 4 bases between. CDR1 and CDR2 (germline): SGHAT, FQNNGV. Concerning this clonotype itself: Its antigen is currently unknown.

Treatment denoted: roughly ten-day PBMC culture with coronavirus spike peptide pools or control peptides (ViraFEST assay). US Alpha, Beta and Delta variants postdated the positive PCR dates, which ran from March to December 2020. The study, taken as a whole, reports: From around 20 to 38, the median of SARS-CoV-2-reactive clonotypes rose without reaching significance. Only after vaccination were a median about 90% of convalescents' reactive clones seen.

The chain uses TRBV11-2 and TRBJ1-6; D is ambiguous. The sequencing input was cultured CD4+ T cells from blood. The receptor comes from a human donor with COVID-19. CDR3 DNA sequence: TGTGCCAGCAGCTTAACAGCCTATAATTCACCCCTCCACTTT. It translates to CASSLTAYNSPLHF.